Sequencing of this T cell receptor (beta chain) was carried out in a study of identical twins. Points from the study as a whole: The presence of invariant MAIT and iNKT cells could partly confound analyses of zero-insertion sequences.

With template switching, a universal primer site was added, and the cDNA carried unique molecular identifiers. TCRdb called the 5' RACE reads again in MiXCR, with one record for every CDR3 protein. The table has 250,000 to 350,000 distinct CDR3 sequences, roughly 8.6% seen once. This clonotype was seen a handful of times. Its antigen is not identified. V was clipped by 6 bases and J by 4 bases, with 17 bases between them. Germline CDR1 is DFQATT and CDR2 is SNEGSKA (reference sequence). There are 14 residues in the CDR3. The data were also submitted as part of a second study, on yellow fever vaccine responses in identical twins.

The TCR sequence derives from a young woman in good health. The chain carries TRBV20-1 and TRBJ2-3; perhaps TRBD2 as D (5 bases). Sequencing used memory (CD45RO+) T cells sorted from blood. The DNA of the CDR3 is TGCAGTGCCCGGAAGACCCGGGGATCAGATACGCAGTATTTT. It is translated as CSARKTRGSDTQYF.